Listed here is a single T cell receptor (beta chain). Its antigen is not identified. This sample is part of a study of blood T cells in healthy people across ages. Whole-study results and caveats: More naive CD4+ cells and higher diversity were found in long-lived than in aged donors.

Germline V gives CDR1 ENHRY, CDR2 SYGVKD. The CDR3 consists of 16 residues. V shed 6 bases, J shed 4 bases, and the junction held 12 bases outside the gene matches. Combining a sample-barcoded 5' primer with a J-beta primer mix, a second PCR ran for 7 to 11 cycles. Every single cDNA molecule received a tag from a template-switch adaptor with 12 random nucleotides. TCRdb re-called the 5' RACE reads with MiXCR, one entry per CDR3 protein. The sample has about 1,500,000 distinct CDR3 sequences, roughly 27% seen once. Donation came from healthy Caucasian individuals in Russia who were aged roughly 6 to 95.

The chain couples TRBV10-3 to TRBJ1-5, with 7 bases fitting TRBD1. This sequence originates from a woman younger than 45 in good health. The source material was blood. The CDR3, as DNA: TGTGCCATCAGCGACTCCGCGGAGGGGGCGAATCAGCCCCAGCATTTT. Translating it yields CAISDSAEGANQPQHF.